This record covers a single TCR beta chain. Its antigen is unknown. TCRdb re-analysed the RT-PCR reads in MiXCR, keeping a single row per CDR3 protein. The sample lists 500,000 to 750,000 distinct CDR3 sequences, roughly 15% seen once, with over 8.5% in the top ten. The entry originates in a study of response to subunit inactivated influenza vaccine. General study points: It was the authors' suggestion that each seasonal influenza vaccination recruits few new T cells.

Germline values: CDR1 GTSNPN, CDR2 SVGIG (reference sequence). V lost 4 bases to trimming and J lost 7 bases; unmatched junction nucleotides: 5. CDR3 length: 13 amino acids. The chain joins TRBV30 to TRBJ2-7, with TRBD2 identical over 12 bases. The material was PBMCs from blood, obtained roughly 12 days after vaccination. This receptor was identified in a man aged 50-60 years who received an inactivated influenza vaccine. CDR3 sequence: CAWTGLAGGEQYF. The CDR3 bases are TGTGCCTGGACGGGACTAGCGGGCGGGGAGCAGTACTTC.